This TCR beta chain emerged from a study of T cell changes during pregnancy in multiple sclerosis. The CDR3 extends over 15 amino acids. Germline-derived CDR1 and CDR2 are SGHTA and FQGNSA. Between the trimmed V and J ends, which lost 5 bases and 1 base, there was a span of 14 bases. Only in-frame clones appear in the TCRdb table, and some are missing; sequencing was by immunoSEQ multiplex PCR. Among over 45,000 clones listed, 92% were seen once. V gene TRBV7-2 combines with J gene TRBJ1-1, with a possible D match to TRBD1 (6 bases). The sample consisted of CD4+ T cells from peripheral blood mononuclear cells, taken in the second trimester of pregnancy. The origin of this receptor is a female donor with multiple sclerosis, enrolled in a pregnancy study. CDR3 amino acids: CASSQEQGWNTEAFF. The CDR3 region has the DNA TGTGCCAGCAGCCAAGAACAGGGCTGGAACACTGAAGCTTTCTTT.